These 12 T cell receptor beta chains were sequenced from one sample in a study of blood T cells in healthy people across ages. It was with a sample-barcoded 5' primer and a J-beta primer mix that a second PCR of about 6 to 12 cycles was run. MiXCR, run by TCRdb on the 5' RACE reads, gives a single entry per CDR3 protein. The repertoire consists of approximately 1.5 million distinct CDR3 sequences, with 35% to 45% occurring once and the leading ten covering around 4%. The material sequenced was blood. These receptors were obtained from a woman aged 18-30 years in good health.

This clonotype was counted many times. V gene TRBV29-1 combines with J gene TRBJ2-1; 11 nucleotides agree with TRBD2. CDR1 is SQVTM, CDR2 ANQGSEA, per germline. With V trimmed by 6 bases and J by 4 bases, 8 bases remained unmatched. CDR3 length: 15 amino acids. The DNA of the CDR3 is TGCAGCGTCCCGGGACTAGCGGCATCTTACAATGAGCAGTTCTTC. This encodes CSVPGLAASYNEQFF.

CDR3 protein: CASSATRVQETQYF. The DNA for the CDR3 is TGTGCCAGCAGCGCGACACGGGTCCAAGAGACCCAGTACTTC. This chain joins TRBV7-2 and TRBJ2-5; D is uncertain. This CDR3 region has 14 residues. Trimming left V 5 bases short and J 1 base short, with 11 bases between. Germline assignment: CDR1 SGHTA and CDR2 FQGNSA.

This clonotype has a handful of counts. CDR3 DNA: TGTGCCAGCAGCCCAACAGCGGAGCCTCCTACAGATACGCAGTATTTT. Amino acid sequence: CASSPTAEPPTDTQYF. V is TRBV9 and J is TRBJ2-3; a weak D match, TRBD2 (5 bases). The CDR3 extends over 16 amino acids. Trimming left V 4 bases short and J 3 bases short, with 18 bases between. CDR1 is SGDLS and CDR2 is YYNGEE in the germline V gene.

To note about this clonotype: The junction departs from germline at one end; a sequencing error may be responsible. The chain joins TRBV10-3 to TRBJ2-1; no definite D call. CDR1 ENHRY and CDR2 SYGVKD come from the germline V gene. The CDR3 is 13 amino acids. As DNA, the CDR3 is TGTGCCATCAGTGAGTCGGGGATGCATGAGCTGTTCTTC. Residues: CAISESGMHELFF.

The V gene is TRBV27, the J gene TRBJ2-1, with D possibly matching TRBD2 (6 bases). This CDR3 is 16 amino acids long. The germline V gene has CDR1 MNHEY and CDR2 SMNVEV (reference sequence). Deletions cut 6 bases from V and 2 bases from J, with 17 bases between. The CDR3 region is CASRRQLWGAYNEQFF. CDR3 nucleotide sequence: TGTGCCAGCAGGCGACAGTTATGGGGGGCCTACAATGAGCAGTTCTTC.

The chain employs TRBV2 and TRBJ1-2; D is unclear. V was trimmed by 2 bases and J by 4 bases, leaving 14 bases between them. This CDR3 region has 15 residues. Germline V gene lookup returns CDR1 SNHLY and CDR2 FYNNEI. CDR3 bases: TGTGCCAGCAGTGAATGGACTGACGCTTCCTATGGCTACACCTTC. Translating gives CASSEWTDASYGYTF.

This chain links TRBV2 with TRBJ1-2, with a tentative D call TRBD1 (6 bases). This CDR3 comprises 17 residues. Germline lookup yields CDR1 SNHLY and CDR2 FYNNEI. Deletions cut 6 bases from V and 4 bases from J, with 24 bases between. The CDR3 bases are TGTGCCAGCAGCAAAGATGGGGTTACAGGGCAGGGCTATGGCTACACCTTC. This translates into CASSKDGVTGQGYGYTF.

This rearrangement joins TRBV20-1 to TRBJ2-5; D may be TRBD2 (6 bases). This CDR3 has 15 residues. Germline V lookup: CDR1 DFQATT, CDR2 SNEGSKA (reference sequence). V was cut by 2 bases and J by 0 bases, with 13 bases left in between. CDR3 amino acids: CSARPYREYQETQYF. The CDR3 DNA sequence: TGCAGTGCTAGACCCTACCGGGAGTACCAAGAGACCCAGTACTTC.

In this sample, this clonotype turned up a few times. The chain has TRBV27 and TRBJ1-5; D is ambiguous. This CDR3 is built from 14 residues. Germline V gene sequence: CDR1 MNHEY, CDR2 SMNVEV (reference sequence). Trimming removed 6 bases at V and 1 base at J, with 10 bases between. The CDR3 DNA is TGTGCCAGCAGAGTCGGTGGGAGCAATCAGCCCCAGCATTTT. It is translated as CASRVGGSNQPQHF.

The V and J genes are TRBV12-3 or TRBV12-4 and TRBJ2-7, with a weak D call TRBD2 (5 bases). This CDR3 is 17 amino acids long. Deletions cut 3 bases from V and 2 bases from J, with 20 bases between. In DNA, the CDR3 is TGTGCCAGCAGTTTTTCCGGGATGATGGACCGGGCCTACGAGCAGTACTTC. Encoded protein: CASSFSGMMDRAYEQYF.

The genes are TRBV21-1 and TRBJ2-1; TRBD1, the table's D call, was not compared with the DNA. TRBV21-1 is shown as a pseudogene. This CDR3 spans 16 amino acids. The CDR3 is CASSKCGGSSYNEQFF. The CDR3 coding sequence is TGTGCCAGCAGCAAGTGTGGGGGGTCTTCCTACAATGAGCAGTTCTTC.

This clonotype appeared a few times. The rearrangement joins TRBV20-1 to TRBJ1-1, with a tentative D call TRBD1 (5 bases). Trimming stripped 8 bases from V and 3 bases from J, with 13 bases between. The CDR3 length is 12 residues. In germline, CDR1 is DFQATT, CDR2 SNEGSKA (reference sequence). CDR3 protein: CSTLLRDTEAFF. CDR3 nucleotide sequence: TGCAGTACTCTTCTCAGGGACACTGAAGCTTTCTTT.